Detailed here is one T cell receptor beta chain. The antigen is unknown. This sample was taken from a study of human versus mouse CDR3 diversity and MHC coevolution. As for the study in general: The immunoSEQ assay reportedly detects one in 200,000 T cells. Findings and limits, study-wide: iCHAO1 estimated the human TCR beta repertoire at roughly 1.6 million clonotypes. Two of the three human donors had the lowest clonal inequality.

Clones were read by immunoSEQ multiplex PCR, and TCRdb kept only the in-frame ones, dropping some. The sample has just under 60,000 clones; around 94% are singletons. Cells were CD45RO-negative CD62L-positive naive CD4 T cells sorted from PBMCs. Trimming took 4 bases from V and 0 from J, leaving 14 bases between them. Germline CDR1 is SGHRS and CDR2 is YFSETQ. CDR3 length equals 17 residues. The rearrangement links TRBV5-1 to TRBJ2-6, with D possibly TRBD2 on 5 matching bases. This TCR was sampled from a person aged 55 to 70 in good health. Sequenced: naive CD4+ T cells from blood. As to subset: CD45RO-negative CD62L-positive naive CD4 T cells. DNA for the CDR3: TGCGCCAGCAGCCCCGAGGGCAGTCCCTCTGGGGCCAACGTCCTGACTTTC. Translating it yields CASSPEGSPSGANVLTF.